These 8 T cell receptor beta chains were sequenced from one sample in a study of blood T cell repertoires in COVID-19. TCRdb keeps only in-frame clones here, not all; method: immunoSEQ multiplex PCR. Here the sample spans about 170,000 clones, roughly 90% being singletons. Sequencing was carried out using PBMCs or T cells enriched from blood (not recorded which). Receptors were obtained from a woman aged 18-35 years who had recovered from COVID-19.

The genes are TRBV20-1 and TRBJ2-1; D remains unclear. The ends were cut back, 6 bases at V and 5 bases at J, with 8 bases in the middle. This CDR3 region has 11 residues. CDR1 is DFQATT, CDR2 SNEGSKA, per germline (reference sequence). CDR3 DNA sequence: TGCAGTGCCCTTATAGACAATGAGCAGTTCTTC. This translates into CSALIDNEQFF.

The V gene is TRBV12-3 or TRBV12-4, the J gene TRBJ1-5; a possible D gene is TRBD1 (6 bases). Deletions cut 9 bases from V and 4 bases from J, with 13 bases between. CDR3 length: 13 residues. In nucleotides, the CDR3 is TGTGCCAGTGGGGGACATCGTAATCAGCCCCAGCATTTT. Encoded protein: CASGGHRNQPQHF.

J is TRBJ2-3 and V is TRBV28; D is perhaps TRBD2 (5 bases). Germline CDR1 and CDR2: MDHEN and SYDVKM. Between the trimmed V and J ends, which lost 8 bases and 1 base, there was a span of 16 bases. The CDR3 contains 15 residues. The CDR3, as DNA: TGTGCCAGCGGCCCAGGAGGCGAGGGCACAGATACGCAGTATTTT. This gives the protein CASGPGGEGTDTQYF.

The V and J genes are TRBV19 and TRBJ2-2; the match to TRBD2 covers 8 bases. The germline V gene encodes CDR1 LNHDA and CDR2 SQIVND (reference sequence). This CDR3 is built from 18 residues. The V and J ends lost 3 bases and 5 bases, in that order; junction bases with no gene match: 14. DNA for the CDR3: TGTGCCAGTAGTATCCATCCCAACAGCGGGAGAGGAACCGGGGAGCTGTTTTTT. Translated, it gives CASSIHPNSGRGTGELFF.

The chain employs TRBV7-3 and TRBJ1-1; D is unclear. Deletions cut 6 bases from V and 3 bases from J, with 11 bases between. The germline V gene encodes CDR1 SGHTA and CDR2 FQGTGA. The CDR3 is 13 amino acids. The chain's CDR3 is CASSLGSHTEAFF. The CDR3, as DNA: TGTGCCAGCAGTCTCGGGAGTCACACTGAAGCTTTCTTT.

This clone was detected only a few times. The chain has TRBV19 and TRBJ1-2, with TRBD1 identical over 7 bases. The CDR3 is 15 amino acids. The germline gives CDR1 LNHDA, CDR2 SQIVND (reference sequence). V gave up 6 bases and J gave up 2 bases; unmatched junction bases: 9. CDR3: CASSPTGSGNYGYTF. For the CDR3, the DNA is TGTGCCAGTAGCCCGACAGGGTCTGGGAACTATGGCTACACCTTC.

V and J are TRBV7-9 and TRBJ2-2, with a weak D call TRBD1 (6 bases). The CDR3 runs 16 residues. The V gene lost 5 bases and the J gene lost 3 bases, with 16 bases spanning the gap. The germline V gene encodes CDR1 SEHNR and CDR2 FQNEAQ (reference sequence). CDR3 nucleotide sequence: TGTGCCAGCAGCAGAGGGACACTTCAAGACACCGGGGAGCTGTTTTTT. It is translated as CASSRGTLQDTGELFF.

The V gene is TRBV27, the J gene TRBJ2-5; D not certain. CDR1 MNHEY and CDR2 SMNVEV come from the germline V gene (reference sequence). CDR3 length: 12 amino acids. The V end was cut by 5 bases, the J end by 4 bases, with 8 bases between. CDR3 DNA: TGTGCCAGCAGTCCATTCGGAGAGACCCAGTACTTC. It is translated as CASSPFGETQYF.